A single sample is the source of the 26 T cell receptor beta chains below, sequenced in a study of metastatic and nonmetastatic thyroid tumors. Prior to thyroid surgery, none of the patients had received any treatment. TCRdb reprocessed the PCR reads using MiXCR. This sample has some 55,000 clones, with 25% to 35% found just once. The sequencing sample was made of blood. The source of these receptors is a female donor with papillary thyroid cancer or a benign thyroid nodule (not recorded which). Some clones in this sample may be carry-over from other donors' samples.

The J gene is TRBJ2-3, the V gene TRBV6-1, with TRBD2 matching 7 bases. Losses at the gene ends were 3 bases for V and 2 bases for J; bases not matched to a gene: 5. The CDR3 has 15 residues. Germline V CDR1 and CDR2: MNHNS, SASEGT. The CDR3 sequence is CASSDGAGDTDTQYF. DNA for the CDR3: TGTGCCAGCAGTGATGGTGCGGGAGACACAGATACGCAGTATTTT.

The chain employs TRBV19 and TRBJ1-1, with D perhaps matching TRBD1 (6 bases). Germline loops: CDR1 LNHDA, CDR2 SQIVND (reference sequence). The V end lost 4 bases, the J end lost 1 base, and 13 bases lay between the germline ends. This CDR3 has 15 amino acids. The CDR3 protein is CASSTPQGKNTEAFF. The CDR3 nucleotides are TGTGCCAGTAGTACCCCACAGGGAAAGAACACTGAAGCTTTCTTT. Together with reference TRBV19 and TRBJ1-1, the CDR3 gives the full variable domain: DGGITQSPKYLFRKEGQNVTLSCEQNLNHDAMYWYRQDPGQGLRLIYYSQIVNDFQKGDIAEGYSVSREKKESFPLTVTSAQKNPTAFYLCASSTPQGKNTEAFFGQGTRLTVV.

CDR3 nucleotides: TGTGCCAGCAGCTTTACCGAGAACCGGGAGACCCAGTACTTC. Translated, it gives CASSFTENRETQYF. The chain has TRBV5-6 and TRBJ2-5; D call uncertain. V lost 2 bases, J lost 5 bases, and 13 bases lay in between. The CDR3 sequence is 14 residues long. The germline V gene encodes CDR1 SGHDT and CDR2 YYEEEE.

In its sample, this clone was seen a few times. The chain employs TRBV7-2 and TRBJ2-7; D is undetermined. With 2 bases removed from V and 0 bases from J, the gap between germline ends came to 8 bases. Germline V CDR1 and CDR2: SGHTA, FQGNSA. This CDR3 is built from 14 residues. CDR3 DNA: TGTGCCAGCAGCTTAACAGACGTCTCCTACGAGCAGTACTTC. This codes for CASSLTDVSYEQYF.

This clone has just a few counts. V usage is TRBV5-1 and J usage is TRBJ2-1, with 8 positions matching TRBD2. The CDR3 loop spans 16 amino acids. With V trimmed by 0 bases and J by 7 bases, 9 bases remained unmatched. The germline gives CDR1 SGHRS, CDR2 YFSETQ. The CDR3 bases are TGCGCCAGCAGCTTGGGGGCGGGAGGTGAGAGGAATGAGCAGTTCTTC. It encodes CASSLGAGGERNEQFF.

By share, this clone counts as medium-sized. The CDR3 spells CASSTLGGRVDNEQFF. The DNA of the CDR3 is TGTGCCAGCAGCACGTTAGGGGGGAGGGTCGACAATGAGCAGTTCTTC. The V and J genes are TRBV6-1 and TRBJ2-1, with TRBD2 as a possible D gene (7 bases). Trimming stripped 6 bases from V and 5 bases from J, with 20 bases between. CDR3 length: 16 amino acids. CDR1 and CDR2 (germline): MNHNS, SASEGT.

Here the CDR3 reads CASSGPYRGVNEQYF. Written as DNA, the CDR3 is TGTGCCAGCAGTGGTCCATACAGGGGCGTGAACGAGCAGTACTTC. This rearrangement joins TRBV6-1 to TRBJ2-7; 7 nucleotides line up with TRBD1. With 4 bases clipped from V and 5 bases from J, the junction kept 11 bases outside the gene matches. Germline V gene lookup returns CDR1 MNHNS and CDR2 SASEGT. This CDR3 has 15 residues.

V usage is TRBV27 and J usage is TRBJ1-2; perhaps TRBD1 as D (5 bases). The germline V gene encodes CDR1 MNHEY and CDR2 SMNVEV (reference sequence). Trimming left V 6 bases short and J 5 bases short, with 10 bases between. The CDR3 length is 12 residues. CDR3 nucleotides: TGTGCCAGCAGCTCTAGGGGTTATGGCTACACCTTC. Encoded protein: CASSSRGYGYTF.

This sequence joins TRBV27 and TRBJ2-1; tentative D call: TRBD2 (7 bases). The CDR3 totals 14 residues. CDR1 and CDR2 (germline): MNHEY, SMNVEV (reference sequence). The V and J ends lost 6 bases and 2 bases respectively, with 11 bases between them. DNA of the CDR3: TGTGCCAGCAGCTCGGGGGGCCCCTACAATGAGCAGTTCTTC. Translated, it gives CASSSGGPYNEQFF.

This clone occurred a few times. The gene calls are TRBV19 and TRBJ2-7; D possibly corresponds to TRBD2 (5 bases). V dropped 0 bases and J dropped 6 bases, with 6 bases sitting between them. Germline CDR1 reads LNHDA; CDR2 reads SQIVND (reference sequence). This CDR3 is built from 12 residues. This chain's CDR3 is CASSIEGSEQYF. The CDR3 nucleotides are TGTGCCAGTAGTATAGAGGGGAGCGAGCAGTACTTC.

In this sample, this clone turned up a few times. V is TRBV29-1 and J is TRBJ2-1, with 7 bases aligning to TRBD2. Germline V gene sequence: CDR1 SQVTM, CDR2 ANQGSEA. The CDR3 has 13 amino acids. The CDR3: CSFSGGGAYEQFF. The CDR3 DNA reads as TGCAGTTTCTCCGGGGGAGGGGCCTATGAGCAGTTCTTC.

The chain combines TRBV5-1 with TRBJ1-1; weak D call: TRBD1 (6 bases). Germline V gene sequence: CDR1 SGHRS, CDR2 YFSETQ. The V and J ends lost 3 bases and 2 bases respectively, with 17 bases between them. CDR3 length equals 16 residues. The CDR3 DNA reads TGCGCCAGCAGCTCACGGGGGCCCGAGACTAACACTGAAGCTTTCTTT. It yields the protein CASSSRGPETNTEAFF. Complete variable domain (other parts from reference TRBV5-1 and TRBJ1-1): KAGVTQTPRYLIKTRGQQVTLSCSPISGHRSVSWYQQTPGQGLQFLFEYFSETQRNKGNFPGRFSGRQFSNSRSEMNVSTLELGDSALYLCASSSRGPETNTEAFFGQGTRLTVV.

DNA for the CDR3: TGCGCCAGCAGCTTGAGATTCGGGTTAGGGGACGAATATTTT. Translated: CASSLRFGLGDEYF. The rearrangement uses TRBV5-1 and TRBJ2-3; D is tentatively TRBD1 or TRBD2 (5 bases each). The CDR3 extends over 14 amino acids. Trimming took off 1 base at V and 15 bases at J, with 21 bases between the two ends. From germline, CDR1 is SGHRS and CDR2 YFSETQ.

This clone was picked up many times. The rearrangement links TRBV18 to TRBJ1-1; D ambiguous. Trimming shortened V by 6 bases and J by 1 base, and 9 bases separated the two germline ends. This CDR3 region has 13 residues. Germline V gene lookup returns CDR1 KGHSH and CDR2 LQKENI. This CDR3 reads CASSAGRNTEAFF. The CDR3 coding sequence is TGTGCCAGCTCGGCTGGAAGGAACACTGAAGCTTTCTTT.

This clone was detected only a few times. V is TRBV10-3 and J is TRBJ2-1; D ambiguous. Germline V gives CDR1 ENHRY, CDR2 SYGVKD. Trimming cost V 6 bases and J 7 bases, with 16 bases left between them. The CDR3 totals 14 residues. As DNA, the CDR3 is TGTGCCATCAGCGGAGCTGAAAATTCAAATGAGCAGTTCTTC. Translating gives CAISGAENSNEQFF.

CDR3 loop: CASSLSPIIFMDEKLFF. The CDR3 bases are TGCGCCAGCAGCTTATCCCCTATAATTTTTATGGATGAAAAACTGTTTTTT. The chain carries TRBV5-1 and TRBJ1-4; D call uncertain. With 2 bases removed from V and 6 bases from J, the gap between germline ends came to 20 bases. In germline, CDR1 is SGHRS, CDR2 YFSETQ. The CDR3 runs 17 residues.

The chain links TRBV11-2 to TRBJ1-1; D remains ambiguous. CDR1 and CDR2 from the germline V gene are SGHAT and FQNNGV. This CDR3 comprises 15 residues. V lost 4 bases and J lost 0, with 12 bases in between. CDR3 region: CASSYRGLVNTEAFF. CDR3 coding DNA: TGTGCCAGCAGCTACCGAGGGTTAGTGAACACTGAAGCTTTCTTT.

The chain combines TRBV20-1 with TRBJ2-2; 8 bases agree with TRBD2. V was clipped by 5 bases and J by 3 bases; unmatched bases: 5. The CDR3 is made up of 14 amino acids. The germline V gene has CDR1 DFQATT and CDR2 SNEGSKA (reference sequence). The CDR3 DNA is TGCAGTGCTTCGACCGGGGGGGACACCGGGGAGCTGTTTTTT. Amino acids: CSASTGGDTGELFF.

Comments on this clone: A junction end diverges from the germline sequence, so it may reflect a read error. The chain has TRBV10-2 and TRBJ2-7; 7 bases are shared with TRBD2. CDR3 length equals 16 residues. Germline loops: CDR1 WSHSY, CDR2 SAAADI. CDR3 nucleotides: TGCGCCAGCAGTGAGTTTCGAGCGGGATCATACTACGAGCAGTGCTTC. Translating gives CASSEFRAGSYYEQCF.

This chain joins TRBV6-5 and TRBJ2-3; D is perhaps TRBD1 or TRBD2 (7 bases each). V was cut by 0 bases and J by 4 bases, with 11 bases left in between. This CDR3 spans 15 amino acids. Germline lookup yields CDR1 MNHEY and CDR2 SVGAGI. In DNA, the CDR3 is TGTGCCAGCAGTTACTCAGGGAGGGGGCCAGATACGCAGTATTTT. This encodes CASSYSGRGPDTQYF.

Regarding this clone: The junction does not match germline at one end; this may be a read error. The V call is TRBV5-1, the J call TRBJ2-2; D may be TRBD2 (7 bases). The germline CDR1 and CDR2 sequences are SGHRS and YFSETQ. The CDR3 covers 15 residues. The CDR3 region has the DNA TGCGCCGGCAGCGCCGGACTAGGGGGGACCGGGGAGCTGTTTTTT. Its protein product is CAGSAGLGGTGELFF.

CDR3 residues: CASSWGVFGYTF. The CDR3 DNA sequence: TGTGCCAGCAGTTGGGGGGTCTTTGGCTACACCTTC. V and J are TRBV12-3 or TRBV12-4 and TRBJ1-2; D may be TRBD1 (5 bases). Trimming removed 4 bases at V and 7 bases at J, with 10 bases between. The CDR3 has 12 amino acids.

This clone was found a few times. An end of the junction does not agree with germline; a read error may underlie this. This CDR3 reads CASSYSMLQSFEQYF. The CDR3 DNA is TGTGCCAGCAGTTACTCGATGCTGCAATCCTTCGAGCAGTACTTC. The rearrangement joins TRBV6-5 to TRBJ2-7, with D unclear. The germline CDR1 and CDR2 sequences are MNHEY and SVGAGI. The CDR3 has 15 residues.

The table lists this clone with a few counts. The chain is built from TRBV28 and TRBJ2-1, with D tentatively TRBD1 (6 bases). The CDR3 runs 16 residues. Looked up from germline, CDR1 is MDHEN and CDR2 is SYDVKM. Trimming removed 5 bases at V and 0 bases at J, with 14 bases between. The CDR3 loop is CASSRQVPLSYNEQFF. Here the CDR3 DNA reads TGTGCCAGCAGTAGACAGGTCCCCCTCTCCTACAATGAGCAGTTCTTC.

The rearrangement links TRBV6-2 or TRBV6-3 to TRBJ2-3, with TRBD2 matching 11 bases. The CDR3 sequence is 15 residues long. V was clipped by 4 bases and J by 0 bases; unmatched bases: 0. Per the germline V gene, CDR1 is MNHEY and CDR2 is SVGEGT. CDR3: CASSWTSGSTDTQYF. The CDR3 DNA reads as TGTGCCAGCAGTTGGACTAGCGGGAGCACAGATACGCAGTATTTT.

This chain links TRBV25-1 with TRBJ2-3, with TRBD2 matching over 11 bases. V dropped 6 bases and J dropped 4; count of bases not matched to a gene: 6. CDR3 length equals 15 residues. Germline assignment: CDR1 MGHDK and CDR2 SYGVNS. This chain's CDR3 is CASSDSGRAPDTQYF. CDR3 sequence (DNA): TGTGCCAGCAGCGATAGCGGGAGGGCCCCAGATACGCAGTATTTT.